One and the same sample provided the 29 T cell receptor beta chains below, sequenced in a study of control samples from healthy donors and cancer patients. TCRdb's table, derived via immunoSEQ multiplex PCR, lists solely in-frame clones and lacks some. This table has 100,000 to 150,000 clones, more than 75% appearing once. Sequencing was performed on blood. The receptors derive from a man under 40 in good health.

This clone was counted only a few times. A read error is possible here, since a much larger clone lies one base away. Other DNA sequences in this specimen translate into the identical CDR3. J is TRBJ1-2 and V is TRBV4-1, with 11 bases identical to TRBD1. This CDR3 is built from 16 residues. CDR1 is MGHRA, CDR2 YSYEKL, per germline. The CDR3 reads CARSHGRGGQGEGYTF. Here the CDR3 DNA reads TGCGCCCGCAGCCACGGGAGGGGGGGACAGGGGGAAGGCTACACCTTC.

This clone occurred once. This rearrangement joins TRBV29-1 to TRBJ1-1; D call uncertain. V was cut by 2 bases and J by 1 base, with 8 bases left in between. CDR1 is SQVTM and CDR2 is ANQGSEA in the germline V gene. There are 13 residues in the CDR3. The chain's CDR3 is CSVETGWNTEAFF. The CDR3 region has the DNA TGCAGCGTTGAAACCGGTTGGAACACTGAAGCTTTCTTT.

This clone has more than one count but fewer than ten. The chain recombines TRBV2 with TRBJ2-3; TRBD2 matches 9 bases. This CDR3 has 16 residues. CDR1 and CDR2 from the germline V gene are SNHLY and FYNNEI. The CDR3 loop is CALGDAGGQYTDTQYF. As DNA, the CDR3 is TGTGCTCTAGGGGACGCGGGGGGGCAATACACAGATACGCAGTATTTT.

The genes are TRBV6-2 or TRBV6-3 and TRBJ1-2, with 9 positions matching TRBD1. The CDR3 is made up of 16 amino acids. Trimming took 2 bases from V and 8 from J; bases not matched to a gene: 12. The germline CDR1 and CDR2 sequences are MNHEY and SVGEGT. The CDR3 DNA follows: TGTGCCAGCAGTTACACCCGGGCACAGGGGGCAGGAGGCTACACCTTC. This encodes CASSYTRAQGAGGYTF.

The chain links TRBV29-1 to TRBJ1-3; 8 bases align to TRBD1. This CDR3 contains 14 residues. V was pared by 6 bases and J by 2 bases, with 6 bases of the junction left unmatched. Germline assignment: CDR1 SQVTM and CDR2 ANQGSEA. The CDR3 sequence is CSVTTGVPGNTIYF. The CDR3 DNA is TGCAGCGTAACGACAGGGGTTCCTGGAAACACCATATATTTT.

This sequence joins TRBV5-6 and TRBJ1-1; the D gene is possibly TRBD1 (6 bases). The CDR3 runs 14 residues. V shed 7 bases and J shed 0 bases, with 13 bases lying between them. Germline values: CDR1 SGHDT, CDR2 YYEEEE. CDR3 region: CASLLTGLNTEAFF. In nucleotides, the CDR3 is TGTGCCAGCTTATTGACAGGATTGAACACTGAAGCTTTCTTT.

This clone was detected only once. The V and J genes are TRBV6-5 and TRBJ2-7; TRBD2 matches at 9 bases. J gave up 12 bases and V 6 bases, and 18 bases lay outside the gene matches. The CDR3 spans 15 residues. CDR1 and CDR2 (germline): MNHEY, SVGAGI. CDR3 in amino acids: CASREAGGLAKVGYF. The CDR3 DNA is TGTGCCAGCAGGGAGGCTGGAGGACTAGCGAAGGTGGGGTACTTC.

This sequence joins TRBV28 and TRBJ2-7, with D hard to call. This CDR3 contains 14 residues. Germline values: CDR1 MDHEN, CDR2 SYDVKM. Trimming shortened V by 3 bases and J by 4 bases, and 13 bases separated the two germline ends. The CDR3 sequence: CASSFRGDIYEQYV. The DNA for the CDR3 is TGTGCCAGCAGTTTCCGTGGGGATATTTACGAGCAGTACGTC.

The chain joins TRBV10-3 to TRBJ2-2; TRBD1 agrees at 11 bases. The CDR3 is 15 amino acids. V gave up 8 bases and J gave up 3 bases; unmatched junction bases: 5. The germline V gene encodes CDR1 ENHRY and CDR2 SYGVKD. The CDR3 DNA is TGTGCCATCGAAAGGGGACAGGGGGACACCGGGGAGCTGTTTTTT. This encodes CAIERGQGDTGELFF.

CDR3 DNA: TGTGCCAGCAGCCCGAGAGGAGCGGGTAGCACAGATACGCAGTATTTT. Protein: CASSPRGAGSTDTQYF. The chain uses TRBV7-9 and TRBJ2-3; a possible D gene is TRBD2 (6 bases). The CDR3 runs 16 residues. Trimming took 5 bases from V and 0 from J, leaving 15 bases between them. Looked up from germline, CDR1 is SEHNR and CDR2 is FQNEAQ (reference sequence).

This clone was detected only once. CDR3 nucleotides: TGTGCCAGCAGCTTATGGACTAGCGGGGAAAACATTCAGTACTTC. Translation: CASSLWTSGENIQYF. V usage is TRBV11-3 and J usage is TRBJ2-4; 12 nucleotides agree with TRBD2. Germline values: CDR1 SGHNT, CDR2 YENEEA. V was clipped by 2 bases and J by 5 bases; unmatched bases: 1. This CDR3 is 15 amino acids long.

The chain employs TRBV29-1 and TRBJ1-2; 12 bases align to TRBD1. CDR3 length: 15 residues. Unmatched junction bases numbered 10, after V lost 6 bases and J lost 5 bases. The germline CDR1 and CDR2 sequences are SQVTM and ANQGSEA. In nucleotides, the CDR3 is TGCAGCGTCCGGGACAGGGGGCCGGGGCGGTATGGCTACACCTTC. Encoded protein: CSVRDRGPGRYGYTF.

The gene calls are TRBV2 and TRBJ2-1; TRBD1 matches at 11 bases. The germline CDR1 and CDR2 sequences are SNHLY and FYNNEI. After removal of 6 bases from V and 5 bases from J, the junction contained 3 bases not matched to a gene. This CDR3 region has 14 residues. The CDR3 reads CASRRDRGDNEQFF. CDR3 nucleotides: TGTGCCAGCAGACGGGACAGGGGGGACAATGAGCAGTTCTTC.

The chain carries TRBV28 and TRBJ1-5; D gene uncertain. The CDR3 is 16 amino acids. Trimming took off 10 bases at V and 2 bases at J, with 21 bases between the two ends. The germline V gene encodes CDR1 MDHEN and CDR2 SYDVKM. The CDR3 nucleotides are TGTGCCACTATTCCGGGGTCGGCGCGGGGCAATCAGCCCCAGCATTTT. Translation: CATIPGSARGNQPQHF.

The chain has TRBV6-5 and TRBJ2-3; maybe TRBD2 (5 bases). Per germline, CDR1 MNHEY and CDR2 SVGAGI. V was clipped by 7 bases and J by 4 bases, with 6 bases between them. The CDR3 runs to 11 residues. As DNA, the CDR3 is TGTGCCAGCATGGGAGCAGATACGCAGTATTTT. Protein: CASMGADTQYF.

This sequence joins TRBV7-9 and TRBJ1-6; D is possibly TRBD1 (5 bases). Per the germline V gene, CDR1 is SEHNR and CDR2 is FQNEAQ (reference sequence). The CDR3 covers 13 residues. V lost 6 bases to trimming and J lost 11 bases, with 14 bases between them. The CDR3 loop reads CASSSWGGAPLHF. The CDR3 region has the DNA TGTGCCAGCAGTTCATGGGGCGGGGCACCCCTCCACTTT.

This chain links TRBV18 with TRBJ2-3, with D tentatively TRBD2 (6 bases). With 2 bases removed from V and 4 bases from J, the gap between germline ends came to 10 bases. Germline loops: CDR1 KGHSH, CDR2 LQKENI. The CDR3 covers 14 residues. In DNA, the CDR3 is TGTGCCAGCTCACCAGCTGGAGGGCCAGATACGCAGTATTTT. This sequence encodes CASSPAGGPDTQYF.

V is TRBV10-1 and J is TRBJ1-5, with a possible D match to TRBD1 (5 bases). The CDR3 runs 15 residues. From germline, CDR1 is WNHNN and CDR2 SYGVQD (reference sequence). Trimming took off 8 bases at V and 1 base at J, with 15 bases between the two ends. This chain's CDR3 is CASLLPGPSNQPQHF. The CDR3 DNA sequence: TGCGCCAGCCTACTCCCGGGGCCAAGCAATCAGCCCCAGCATTTT.

This chain connects TRBV12-3 or TRBV12-4 to TRBJ1-2; D is uncertain. Trimming removed 7 bases at V and 6 bases at J, with 12 bases between. There are 12 residues in the CDR3. The DNA for the CDR3 is TGTGCCAGCACCATCAATGCGAATGGCTACACCTTC. Amino acid sequence: CASTINANGYTF.

The genes are TRBV7-9 and TRBJ2-5; no firm D call. This CDR3 is built from 15 residues. From germline, CDR1 is SEHNR and CDR2 FQNEAQ (reference sequence). Trimming cost V 5 bases and J 1 base, with 14 bases left between them. This chain's CDR3 is CASSPSDGTQETQYF. The CDR3 DNA is TGTGCCAGCAGCCCCTCGGACGGTACCCAAGAGACCCAGTACTTC.

The rearrangement uses TRBV7-2 and TRBJ1-5; D remains ambiguous. The germline CDR1 and CDR2 sequences are SGHTA and FQGNSA. Trimming stripped 5 bases from V and 5 bases from J, with 10 bases between. The CDR3 sequence is 13 residues long. As DNA, the CDR3 is TGTGCCAGCAGCCAGATAGGTGATCAGCCCCAGCATTTT. Translated, it gives CASSQIGDQPQHF.

The V and J genes are TRBV5-1 and TRBJ1-1, with TRBD1 matching 8 bases. The germline V gene encodes CDR1 SGHRS and CDR2 YFSETQ. This CDR3 contains 15 residues. Trimming removed 4 bases from V and 2 bases from J; junction bases left unmatched: 7. CDR3 DNA sequence: TGCGCCAGCAGCCCCGGGGCAGGGGGCAACACTGAAGCTTTCTTT. The encoded protein is CASSPGAGGNTEAFF.

The chain links TRBV5-1 to TRBJ2-5; 8 bases are shared with TRBD2. After removal of 4 bases from V and 4 bases from J, the junction contained 6 bases not matched to a gene. Germline-derived CDR1 and CDR2 are SGHRS and YFSETQ. This CDR3 contains 14 residues. In DNA, the CDR3 is TGCGCCAGCAGCGACCGCCGGGGGGGAGAGACCCAGTACTTC. Translated, it gives CASSDRRGGETQYF.

This clone was observed a handful of times. The rearrangement joins TRBV7-3 to TRBJ2-2; D not certain. This CDR3 region has 13 residues. CDR1 SGHTA and CDR2 FQGTGA come from the germline V gene. Deletions cut 1 base from V and 6 bases from J, with 6 bases between. The CDR3 coding sequence is TGTGCCAGCAGCTTAATGGGGTCCGGGGAGCTGTTTTTT. Amino acid sequence: CASSLMGSGELFF.

This clone showed up just a few times. The chain recombines TRBV2 with TRBJ1-2; 8 bases fit TRBD1. The CDR3 spans 16 residues. V trimming: 7 bases; J trimming: 5 bases; junction bases outside the gene matches: 15. Germline values: CDR1 SNHLY, CDR2 FYNNEI. The CDR3 is CASTPGQGFLTYGYTF. CDR3 nucleotide sequence: TGTGCCAGCACACCAGGACAGGGTTTCCTCACATATGGCTACACCTTC.

This clone was seen only once. The chain joins TRBV10-2 to TRBJ2-2; 8 bases align to TRBD1. The length of the CDR3 is 15 residues. V shed 7 bases and J 5 bases; nucleotides not matched to a gene: 9. Looked up from germline, CDR1 is WSHSY and CDR2 is SAAADI. CDR3 amino acids: CASTPGQAWTGELFF. The CDR3 DNA reads TGCGCCAGCACTCCGGGACAGGCATGGACCGGGGAGCTGTTTTTT.

V gene TRBV10-3 combines with J gene TRBJ2-5; no clear D. V dropped 5 bases and J dropped 4 bases, with 11 bases sitting between them. Germline V gene sequence: CDR1 ENHRY, CDR2 SYGVKD. This CDR3 comprises 13 residues. The CDR3 loop is CAISNVNSETQYF. The CDR3 DNA follows: TGTGCCATCAGTAACGTTAACTCAGAGACCCAGTACTTC.

The genes are TRBV4-2 and TRBJ1-6, with D unresolved. Trimming took off 0 bases at V and 14 bases at J, with 8 bases between the two ends. Germline V gene data show CDR1 as LGHNA and CDR2 as YNFKEQ. The CDR3 has 12 residues. The CDR3 loop reads CASSQDVKSLHF. The CDR3 DNA reads TGTGCCAGCAGCCAAGATGTAAAGTCCCTCCACTTT.

The rearrangement uses TRBV11-2 and TRBJ2-2; D possibly matches TRBD1 or TRBD2 (6 bases each). In germline, CDR1 is SGHAT, CDR2 FQNNGV. V was shortened by 3 bases and J by 6 bases, with 14 bases between the two germline ends. The CDR3 covers 15 residues. In DNA form, the CDR3 reads TGTGCCAGCAGCTTGACGGGGGCAGGGGCCGGGGAGCTGTTTTTT. Protein sequence: CASSLTGAGAGELFF.